The present T cell receptor beta chain was sequenced within a study of blood T cell repertoires in COVID-19. Overall study context: Spain, Italy and the United States supplied samples that represented acute and convalescent COVID-19. PBMCs, B-cell-depleted T cells, or T cells provided the cDNA or gDNA that made up the material.

As originally analysed: Amplification with reference gene primers provided the estimates of nucleated cell counts. The method was immunoSEQ multiplex PCR; TCRdb's version includes in-frame clones alone and lacks a portion of them. From that table come the V and J calls and clone size; the DNA was used to work out D and trimming. Among approximately 27,000 clones, around 88% were seen once, and the ten largest hold around 15%. The CDR3 runs 12 residues. V shed 6 bases and J shed 0 bases, with 6 bases lying between them. Per the germline V gene, CDR1 is MGHDK and CDR2 is SYGVNS. This chain uses TRBV25-1 with TRBJ2-7, with a weak D call TRBD2 (5 bases). Sequencing was carried out using peripheral blood. This TCR came from a man aged 65 to 79 with acute or convalescent COVID-19. The CDR3 DNA is TGTGCCAGCAGGAGGGCCTCCTACGAGCAGTACTTC. Translated, it gives CASRRASYEQYF.